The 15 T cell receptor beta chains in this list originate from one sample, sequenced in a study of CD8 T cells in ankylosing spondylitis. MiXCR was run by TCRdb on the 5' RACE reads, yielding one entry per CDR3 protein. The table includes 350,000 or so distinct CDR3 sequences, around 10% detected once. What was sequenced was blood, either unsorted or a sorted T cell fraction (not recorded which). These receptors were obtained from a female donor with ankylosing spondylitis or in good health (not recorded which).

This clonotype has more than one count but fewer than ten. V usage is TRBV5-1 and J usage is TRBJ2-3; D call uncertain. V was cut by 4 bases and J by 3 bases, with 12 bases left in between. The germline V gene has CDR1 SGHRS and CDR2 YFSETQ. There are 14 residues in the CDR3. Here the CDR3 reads CASSGYEITDTQYF. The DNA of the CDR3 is TGCGCCAGCAGCGGCTATGAAATTACAGATACGCAGTATTTT.

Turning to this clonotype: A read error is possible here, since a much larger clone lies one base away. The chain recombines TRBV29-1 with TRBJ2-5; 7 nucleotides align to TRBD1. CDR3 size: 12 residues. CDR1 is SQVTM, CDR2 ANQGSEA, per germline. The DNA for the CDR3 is TGCAGCGGATACAGGGGACAAGAGTCCCAGTACTTC. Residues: CSGYRGQESQYF.

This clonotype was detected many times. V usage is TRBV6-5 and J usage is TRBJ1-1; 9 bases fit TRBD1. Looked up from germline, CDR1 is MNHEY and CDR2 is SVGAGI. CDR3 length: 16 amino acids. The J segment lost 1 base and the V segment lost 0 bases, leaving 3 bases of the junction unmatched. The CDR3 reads CASSYSLQGANTEAFF. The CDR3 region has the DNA TGTGCCAGCAGTTACTCATTACAGGGGGCGAACACTGAAGCTTTCTTT.

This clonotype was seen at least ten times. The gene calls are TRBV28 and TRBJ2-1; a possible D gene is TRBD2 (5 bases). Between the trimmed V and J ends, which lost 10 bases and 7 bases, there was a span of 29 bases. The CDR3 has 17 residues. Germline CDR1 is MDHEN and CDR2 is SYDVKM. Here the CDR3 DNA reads TGTGCCACTACCCCCCTGTGGAGGTCGGGCCTTCGGAATGAGCAGTTCTTC. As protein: CATTPLWRSGLRNEQFF.

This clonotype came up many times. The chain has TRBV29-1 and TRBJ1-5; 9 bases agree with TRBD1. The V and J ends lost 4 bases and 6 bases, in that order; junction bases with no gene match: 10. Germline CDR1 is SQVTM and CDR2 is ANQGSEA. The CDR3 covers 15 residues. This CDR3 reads CSVGGGTGFRQPQHF. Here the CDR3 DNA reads TGCAGCGTTGGGGGAGGGACAGGGTTTCGTCAGCCCCAGCATTTT.

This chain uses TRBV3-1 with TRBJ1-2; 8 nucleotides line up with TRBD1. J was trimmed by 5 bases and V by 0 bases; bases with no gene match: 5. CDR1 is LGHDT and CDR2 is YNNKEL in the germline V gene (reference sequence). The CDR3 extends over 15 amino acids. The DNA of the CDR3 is TGTGCCAGCAGCCAAGATTCCCAGGGGGCTTATGGCTACACCTTC. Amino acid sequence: CASSQDSQGAYGYTF. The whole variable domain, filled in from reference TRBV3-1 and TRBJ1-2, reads DTAVSQTPKYLVTQMGNDKSIKCEQNLGHDTMYWYKQDSKKFLKIMFSYNNKELIINETVPNRFSPKSPDKAHLNLHINSLELGDSAVYFCASSQDSQGAYGYTFGSGTRLTVV.

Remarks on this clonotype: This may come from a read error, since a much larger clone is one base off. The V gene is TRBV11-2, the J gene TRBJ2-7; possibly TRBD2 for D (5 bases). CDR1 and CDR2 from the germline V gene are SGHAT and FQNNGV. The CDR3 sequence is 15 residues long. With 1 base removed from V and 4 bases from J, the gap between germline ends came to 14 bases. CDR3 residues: CASSLVTRPSYEQYF. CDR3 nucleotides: TGTGCCAGCAGCTTAGTAACTAGACCCTCTTACGAGCAGTACTTC. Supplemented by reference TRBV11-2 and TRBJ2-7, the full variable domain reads EAGVAQSPRYKIIEKRQSVAFWCNPISGHATLYWYQQILGQGPKLLIQFQNNGVVDDSQLPKDRFSAERLKGVDSTLKIQPAKLEDSAVYLCASSLVTRPSYEQYFGPGTRLTVT.

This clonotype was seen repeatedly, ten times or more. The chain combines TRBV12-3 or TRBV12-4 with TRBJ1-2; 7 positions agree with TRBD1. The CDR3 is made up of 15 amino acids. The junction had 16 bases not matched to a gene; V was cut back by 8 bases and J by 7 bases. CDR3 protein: CASRPGGTALRGYTF. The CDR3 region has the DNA TGTGCCAGCCGTCCCGGAGGGACAGCTCTCCGTGGCTACACCTTC.

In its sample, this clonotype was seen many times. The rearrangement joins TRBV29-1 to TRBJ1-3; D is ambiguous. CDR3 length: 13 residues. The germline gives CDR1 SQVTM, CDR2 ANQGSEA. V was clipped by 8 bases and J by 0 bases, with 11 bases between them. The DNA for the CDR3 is TGCAGCCCTGTTAGCCGCTCTGGAAACACCATATATTTT. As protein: CSPVSRSGNTIYF.

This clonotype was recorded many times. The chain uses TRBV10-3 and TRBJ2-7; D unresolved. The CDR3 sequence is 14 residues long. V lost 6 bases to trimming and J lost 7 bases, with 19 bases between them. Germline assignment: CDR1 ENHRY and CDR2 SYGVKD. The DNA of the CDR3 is TGTGCCATCAGCGCCCAGTTCTCTATACGAGAGCAGTACTTC. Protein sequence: CAISAQFSIREQYF.

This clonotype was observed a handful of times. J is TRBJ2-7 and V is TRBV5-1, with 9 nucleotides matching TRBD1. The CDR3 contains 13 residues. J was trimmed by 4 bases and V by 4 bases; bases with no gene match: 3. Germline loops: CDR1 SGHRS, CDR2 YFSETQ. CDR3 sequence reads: CASSGQGYYEQYF. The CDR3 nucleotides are TGCGCCAGCAGCGGACAGGGGTATTACGAGCAGTACTTC.

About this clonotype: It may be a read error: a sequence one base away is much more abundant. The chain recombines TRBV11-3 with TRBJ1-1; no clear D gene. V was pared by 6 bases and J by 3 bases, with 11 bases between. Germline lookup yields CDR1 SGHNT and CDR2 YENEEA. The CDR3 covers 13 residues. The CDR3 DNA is TGTGCCAGCAGAAACCACCGGGACACTGAAGCTTTCTTT. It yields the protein CASRNHRDTEAFF. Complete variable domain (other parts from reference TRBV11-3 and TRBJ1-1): EAGVVQSPRYKIIEKKQPVAFWCNPISGHNTLYWYLQNLGQGPELLIRYENEEAVDDSQLPKDRFSAERLKGVDSTLKIQPAELGDSAVYLCASRNHRDTEAFFGQGTRLTVV.

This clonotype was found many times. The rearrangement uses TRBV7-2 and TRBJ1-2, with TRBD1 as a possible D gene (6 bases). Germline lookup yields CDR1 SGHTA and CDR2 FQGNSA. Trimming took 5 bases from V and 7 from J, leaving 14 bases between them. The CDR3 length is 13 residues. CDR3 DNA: TGTGCCAGCAGCCCTCCGGGGGGGCTTGGCTACACCTTC. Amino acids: CASSPPGGLGYTF.

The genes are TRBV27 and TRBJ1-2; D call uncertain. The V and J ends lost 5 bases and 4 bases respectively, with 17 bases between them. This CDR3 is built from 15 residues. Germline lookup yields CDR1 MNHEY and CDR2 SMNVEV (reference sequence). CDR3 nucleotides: TGTGCCAGCAGTGAGCCCCCCCCGGGCAGCTATGGCTACACCTTC. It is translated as CASSEPPPGSYGYTF.

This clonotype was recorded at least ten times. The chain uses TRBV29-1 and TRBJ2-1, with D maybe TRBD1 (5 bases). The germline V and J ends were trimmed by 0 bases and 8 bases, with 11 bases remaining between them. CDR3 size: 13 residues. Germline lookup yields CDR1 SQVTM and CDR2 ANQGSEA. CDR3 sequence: CSVEDIRGDEQFF. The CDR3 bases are TGCAGCGTTGAAGATATTAGGGGCGATGAGCAGTTCTTC.